This T cell receptor beta chain was found in a study of memory CD4+ T cells and cytomegalovirus serostatus. Study details: This sample comes from healthy Belgian adults, about nine CMV seropositive, roughly 22 seronegative.

CDR1 and CDR2 from the germline V gene are KGHSH and LQKENI. The trim removed 3 bases at V and 0 bases at J, leaving 11 bases unmatched. The CDR3 is made up of 18 amino acids. Only in-frame clones appear in the TCRdb table, and some are missing; sequencing was by immunoSEQ multiplex PCR. The table records about 50,000 clones, 82% of them present only once. Single viable CD3+CD4+CD8-CD45RO+ cells were sorted as the memory CD4+ T cells. This clonotype was obtained from an adult in good health and CMV-seronegative. The chain uses TRBV18 and TRBJ1-5, with TRBD1 identical over 7 bases. The source material was memory CD4+ T cells from blood. This chain's CDR3 is CASSPWDRSTYSNQPQHF. The CDR3 nucleotides read TGTGCCAGCTCACCTTGGGACAGATCCACTTATAGCAATCAGCCCCAGCATTTT.